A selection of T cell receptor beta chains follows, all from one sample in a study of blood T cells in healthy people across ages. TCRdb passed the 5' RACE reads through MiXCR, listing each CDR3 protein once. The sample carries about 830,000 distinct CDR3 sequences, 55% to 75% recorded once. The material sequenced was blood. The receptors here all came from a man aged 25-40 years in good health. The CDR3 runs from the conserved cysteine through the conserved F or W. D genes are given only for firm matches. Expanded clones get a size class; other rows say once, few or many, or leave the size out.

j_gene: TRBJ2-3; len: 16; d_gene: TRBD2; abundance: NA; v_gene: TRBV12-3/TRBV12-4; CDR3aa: CASSWEREAGTDVQYF; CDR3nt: TGTGCCAGCAGTTGGGAGCGGGAGGCGGGAACAGATGTGCAGTATTTT
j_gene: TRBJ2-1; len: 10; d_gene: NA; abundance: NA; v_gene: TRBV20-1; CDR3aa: CSASGRGQFF; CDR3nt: TGCAGTGCTAGTGGGCGCGGGCAGTTCTTC
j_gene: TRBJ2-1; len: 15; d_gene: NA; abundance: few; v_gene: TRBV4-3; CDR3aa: CASSQEVGSYNEQFF; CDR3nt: TGCGCCAGCAGCCAAGAAGTCGGCTCCTACAATGAGCAGTTCTTC
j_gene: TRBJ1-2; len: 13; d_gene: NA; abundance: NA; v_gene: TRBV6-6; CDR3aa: CASSFEGGGGYTF; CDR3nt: TGTGCCAGCAGTTTCGAGGGGGGCGGCGGCTACACCTTC
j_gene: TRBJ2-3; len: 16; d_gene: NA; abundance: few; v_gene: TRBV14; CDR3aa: CASSQERAGITDTQYF; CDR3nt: TGTGCCAGCAGCCAAGAACGGGCGGGGATCACAGATACGCAGTATTTT
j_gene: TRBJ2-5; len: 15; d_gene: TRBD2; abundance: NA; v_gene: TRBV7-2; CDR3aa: CASSQASGGAQTQYF; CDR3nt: TGTGCCAGCAGCCAGGCTAGCGGGGGGGCGCAGACCCAGTACTTC
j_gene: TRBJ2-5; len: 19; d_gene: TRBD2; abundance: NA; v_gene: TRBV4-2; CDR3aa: CASSQDRAGTSGKRVEQYF; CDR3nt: TGTGCCAGCAGCCAAGATAGGGCCGGGACTAGCGGAAAAAGGGTTGAGCAGTACTTC
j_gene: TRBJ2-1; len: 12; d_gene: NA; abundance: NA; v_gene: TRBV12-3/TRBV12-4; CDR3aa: CASSWGNYEQFF; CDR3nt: TGTGCCAGCAGTTGGGGGAACTATGAGCAGTTCTTC
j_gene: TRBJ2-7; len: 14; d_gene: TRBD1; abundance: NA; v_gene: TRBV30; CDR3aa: CAWRWGQGLYEQYF; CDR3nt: TGTGCCTGGAGATGGGGACAGGGGCTCTACGAGCAGTACTTC
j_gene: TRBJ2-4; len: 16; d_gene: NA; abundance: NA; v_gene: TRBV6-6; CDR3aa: CASSPSSQMPKNIQYF; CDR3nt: TGTGCCAGCAGCCCTAGCTCCCAAATGCCTAAAAACATTCAGTACTTC
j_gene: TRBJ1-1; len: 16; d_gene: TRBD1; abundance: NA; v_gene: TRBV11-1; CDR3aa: CASSSQGLPGGTEAFF; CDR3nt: TGTGCCAGCAGCTCACAGGGGCTACCTGGTGGCACTGAAGCTTTCTTT
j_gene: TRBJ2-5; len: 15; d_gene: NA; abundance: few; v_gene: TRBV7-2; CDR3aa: CASSSIPGLGGTQYF; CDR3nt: TGTGCCAGCAGCTCCATTCCGGGCCTAGGTGGGACTCAGTACTTC
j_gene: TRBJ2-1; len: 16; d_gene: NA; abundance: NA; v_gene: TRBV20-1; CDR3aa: CSARLGSGPNLDEQFF; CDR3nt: TGCAGTGCCCGCCTCGGGAGCGGCCCCAACCTCGATGAGCAGTTCTTC
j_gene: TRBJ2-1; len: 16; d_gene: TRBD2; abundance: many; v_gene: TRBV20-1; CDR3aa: CSARTSGRALNNEQFF; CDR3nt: TGCAGTGCGAGGACTAGCGGGAGGGCCCTAAACAATGAGCAGTTCTTC
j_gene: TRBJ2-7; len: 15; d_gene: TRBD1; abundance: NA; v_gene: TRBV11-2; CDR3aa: CASSPQRDRGYEQYF; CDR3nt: TGTGCCAGCAGCCCCCAACGGGACAGGGGTTACGAGCAGTACTTC
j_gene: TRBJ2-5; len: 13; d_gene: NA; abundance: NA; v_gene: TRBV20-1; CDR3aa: CSARIGFQETQYF; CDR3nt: TGCAGTGCTAGGATCGGATTCCAAGAGACCCAGTACTTC
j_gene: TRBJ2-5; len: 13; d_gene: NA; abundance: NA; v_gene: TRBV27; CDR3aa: CASSFILGETQYF; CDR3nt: TGTGCCAGCAGTTTTATATTAGGAGAGACCCAGTACTTC
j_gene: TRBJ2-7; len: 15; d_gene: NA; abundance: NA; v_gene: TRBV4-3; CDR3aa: CASSQVAGGTDEQYF; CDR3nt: TGCGCCAGCAGCCAAGTCGCAGGAGGTACTGACGAGCAGTACTTC
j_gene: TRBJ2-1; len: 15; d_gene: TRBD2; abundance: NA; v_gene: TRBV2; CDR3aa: CASGSGTSAYNEQFF; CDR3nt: TGTGCCAGCGGATCCGGGACTAGCGCCTACAATGAGCAGTTCTTC
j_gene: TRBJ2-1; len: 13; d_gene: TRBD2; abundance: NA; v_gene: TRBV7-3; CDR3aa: CASSSEREYEQFF; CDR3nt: TGTGCCAGCAGCTCCGAGCGGGAGTATGAGCAGTTCTTC
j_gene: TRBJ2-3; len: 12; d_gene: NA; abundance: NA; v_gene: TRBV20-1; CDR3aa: CSANPSPDTQYF; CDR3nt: TGCAGTGCTAACCCTTCTCCTGATACGCAGTATTTT
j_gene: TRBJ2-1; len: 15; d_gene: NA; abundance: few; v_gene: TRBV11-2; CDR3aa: CASSLDGQPYNEQFF; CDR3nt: TGTGCCAGCAGCTTGGACGGACAACCGTACAATGAGCAGTTCTTC
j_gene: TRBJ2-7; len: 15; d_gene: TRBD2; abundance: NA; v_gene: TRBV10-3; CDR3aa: CAISEQVAGDYEQYF; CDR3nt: TGTGCCATCAGTGAGCAAGTAGCGGGAGATTACGAGCAGTACTTC
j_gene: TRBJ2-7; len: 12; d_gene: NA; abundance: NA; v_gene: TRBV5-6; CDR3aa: CASSLLRGEQYF; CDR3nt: TGTGCCAGCAGCTTGTTGCGTGGGGAGCAGTACTTC
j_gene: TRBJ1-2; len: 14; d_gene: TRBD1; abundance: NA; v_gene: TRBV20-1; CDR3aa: CSARGDREDYGYTF; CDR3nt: TGCAGTGCTAGAGGGGACAGGGAGGACTATGGCTACACCTTC
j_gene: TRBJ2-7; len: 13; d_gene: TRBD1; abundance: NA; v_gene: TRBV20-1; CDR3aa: CSAKQGTLYEQYF; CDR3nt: TGCAGTGCTAAACAGGGGACGCTCTACGAGCAGTACTTC
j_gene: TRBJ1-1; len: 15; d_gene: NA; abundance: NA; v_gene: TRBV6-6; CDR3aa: CASSREGMGNTEAFF; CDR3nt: TGTGCCAGCAGCCGAGAAGGGATGGGGAACACTGAAGCTTTCTTT
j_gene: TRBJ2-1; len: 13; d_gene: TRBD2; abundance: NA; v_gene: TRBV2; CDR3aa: CASLTGGGDEQFF; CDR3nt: TGTGCCAGTCTGACGGGGGGTGGGGATGAGCAGTTCTTC
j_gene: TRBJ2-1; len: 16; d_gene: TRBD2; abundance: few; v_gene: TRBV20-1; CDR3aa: CSARDPRGGWDSEQFF; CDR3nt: TGCAGTGCTAGAGACCCCCGGGGGGGCTGGGATAGTGAGCAGTTCTTC
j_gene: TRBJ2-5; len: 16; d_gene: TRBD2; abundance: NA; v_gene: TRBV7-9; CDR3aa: CASSPRTSGARNEQYF; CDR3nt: TGTGCCAGCAGCCCCCGGACTAGCGGGGCGCGAAATGAGCAGTACTTC
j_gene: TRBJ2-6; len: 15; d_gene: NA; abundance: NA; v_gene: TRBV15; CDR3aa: CATTDRNSGANVLTF; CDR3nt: TGTGCCACCACCGACAGAAACTCTGGGGCCAACGTCCTGACTTTC
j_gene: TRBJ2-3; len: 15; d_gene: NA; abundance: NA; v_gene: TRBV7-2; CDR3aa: CASRLPGLSTDTQYF; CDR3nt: TGTGCCAGCAGATTACCGGGACTGAGCACAGATACGCAGTATTTT
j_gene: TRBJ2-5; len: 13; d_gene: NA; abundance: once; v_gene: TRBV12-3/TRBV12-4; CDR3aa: CASSGQGGETRYF; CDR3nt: TGTGCCAGCAGTGGTCAAGGGGGGGAGACCCGGTACTTC
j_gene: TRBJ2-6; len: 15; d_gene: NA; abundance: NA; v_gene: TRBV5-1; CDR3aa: CASKTDGSGANVLTF; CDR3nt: TGCGCCAGCAAGACGGACGGATCTGGGGCCAACGTCCTGACTTTC
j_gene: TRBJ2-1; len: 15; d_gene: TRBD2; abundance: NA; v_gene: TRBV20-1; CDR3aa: CSALLRTSGVGEQFF; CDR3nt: TGCAGTGCTCTGCTCCGGACTAGCGGGGTTGGAGAGCAGTTCTTC
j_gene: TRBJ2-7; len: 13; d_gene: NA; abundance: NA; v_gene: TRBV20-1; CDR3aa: CSARARVTYEQYF; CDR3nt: TGCAGTGCTAGAGCCCGCGTTACCTACGAGCAGTACTTC
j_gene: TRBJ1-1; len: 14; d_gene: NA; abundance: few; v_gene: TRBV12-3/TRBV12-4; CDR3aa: CASSPTALNTEAFF; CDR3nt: TGTGCCAGCAGTCCCACAGCCCTGAACACTGAAGCTTTCTTT
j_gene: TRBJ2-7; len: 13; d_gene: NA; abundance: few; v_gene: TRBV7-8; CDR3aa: CASGPGLSYEQYF; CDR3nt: TGTGCCAGCGGTCCGGGGCTTTCCTACGAGCAGTACTTC
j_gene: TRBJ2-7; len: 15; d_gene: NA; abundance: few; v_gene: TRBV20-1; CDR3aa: CSARELRLDGYEQYF; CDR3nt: TGCAGTGCTAGAGAGCTAAGACTAGACGGGTATGAGCAGTACTTC
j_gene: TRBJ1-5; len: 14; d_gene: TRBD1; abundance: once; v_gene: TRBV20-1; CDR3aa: CSARDRQGNQPQHF; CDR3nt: TGCAGTGCTAGAGACCGACAGGGTAATCAGCCCCAGCATTTT
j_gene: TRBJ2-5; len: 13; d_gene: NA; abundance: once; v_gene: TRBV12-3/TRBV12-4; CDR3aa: CASSNRGGETQYF; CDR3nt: TGTGCCAGCAGTAACAGGGGAGGCGAGACCCAGTACTTC
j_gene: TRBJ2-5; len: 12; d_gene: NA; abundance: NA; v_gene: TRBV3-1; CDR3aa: CASSQGPNEQYF; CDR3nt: TGTGCCAGCAGCCAAGGACCCAATGAGCAGTACTTC
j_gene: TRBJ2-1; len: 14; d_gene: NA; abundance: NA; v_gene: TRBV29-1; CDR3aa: CSVERWGSYNEQFF; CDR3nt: TGCAGCGTTGAAAGGTGGGGGTCCTACAATGAGCAGTTCTTC
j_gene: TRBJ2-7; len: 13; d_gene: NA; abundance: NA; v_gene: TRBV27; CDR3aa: CASSETNRNEQYF; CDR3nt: TGTGCCAGCAGTGAGACCAACCGCAACGAGCAGTACTTC
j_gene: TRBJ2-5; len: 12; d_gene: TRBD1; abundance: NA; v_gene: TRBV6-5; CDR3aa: CATGQGIHEQYF; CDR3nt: TGTGCCACTGGACAGGGAATCCATGAGCAGTACTTC
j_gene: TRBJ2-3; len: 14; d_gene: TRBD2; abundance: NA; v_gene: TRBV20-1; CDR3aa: CSAVQGLGLDTQYF; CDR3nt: TGCAGTGCTGTACAGGGACTAGGGTTAGATACGCAGTATTTT
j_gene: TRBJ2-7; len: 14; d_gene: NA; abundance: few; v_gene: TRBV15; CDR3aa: CATSAGRSSYEQYF; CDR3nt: TGTGCCACCAGCGCGGGGAGATCCTCCTACGAGCAGTACTTC
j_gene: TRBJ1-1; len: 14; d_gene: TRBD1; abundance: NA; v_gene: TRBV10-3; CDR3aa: CAMPTGARNTEAFF; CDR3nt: TGTGCCATGCCGACAGGGGCGAGGAACACTGAAGCTTTCTTT
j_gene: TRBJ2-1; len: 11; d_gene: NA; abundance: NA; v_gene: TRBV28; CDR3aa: CASRGGDEQFF; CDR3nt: TGTGCCAGCCGGGGTGGCGATGAGCAGTTCTTC
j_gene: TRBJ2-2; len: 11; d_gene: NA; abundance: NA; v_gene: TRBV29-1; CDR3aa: CSILNTGELFF; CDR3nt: TGCAGCATATTGAACACCGGGGAGCTGTTTTTT
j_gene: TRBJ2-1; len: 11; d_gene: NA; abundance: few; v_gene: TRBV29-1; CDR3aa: CSAAVYNEQFF; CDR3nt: TGCAGCGCTGCTGTTTACAATGAGCAGTTCTTC
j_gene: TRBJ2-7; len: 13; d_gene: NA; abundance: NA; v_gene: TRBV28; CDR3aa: CASSRPSRYGQYF; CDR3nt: TGTGCCAGCAGCAGGCCCTCTAGGTATGGGCAGTACTTC
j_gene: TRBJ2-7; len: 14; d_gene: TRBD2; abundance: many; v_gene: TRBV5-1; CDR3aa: CASSSGTSGYEQYF; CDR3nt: TGTGCCAGCAGTTCGGGGACTAGCGGCTACGAGCAGTACTTC
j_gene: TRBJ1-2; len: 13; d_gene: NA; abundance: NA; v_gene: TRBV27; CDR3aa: CAGSPGGGYGYTF; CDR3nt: TGTGCCGGCAGCCCTGGGGGGGGGTATGGCTACACCTTC
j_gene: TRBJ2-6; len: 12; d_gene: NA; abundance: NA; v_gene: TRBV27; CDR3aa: CATLTGANVLTF; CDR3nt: TGTGCCACCCTTACTGGGGCCAACGTCCTGACTTTC
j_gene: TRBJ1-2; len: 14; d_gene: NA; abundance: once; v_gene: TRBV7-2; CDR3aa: CASSLGIWNVGYTF; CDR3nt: TGTGCCAGCAGCTTAGGTATCTGGAATGTGGGCTACACCTTC
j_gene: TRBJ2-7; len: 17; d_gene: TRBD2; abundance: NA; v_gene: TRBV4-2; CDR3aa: CASSPLTSGRSSYEQYF; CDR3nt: TGTGCCAGCAGCCCCCTCACTAGCGGGAGGAGCTCCTACGAGCAGTACTTC